This T cell receptor (beta chain) was captured by sequencing in a study of Graves' ophthalmopathy and Graves' hyperthyroidism. Overall study results and limits: Sensitivity of roughly 64% and specificity of approximately 73% were achieved by the model that predicted ophthalmopathy progression.

Germline CDR1 and CDR2: DFQATT and SNEGSKA (reference sequence). This CDR3 region has 14 residues. V was trimmed by 6 bases and J by 10 bases, leaving 23 bases between them. RNA transcripts were the source from which TCR beta CDR3 regions were amplified. First-round RT-PCR employed HTBI primers, with a second-round multiplex PCR after it. One entry per CDR3 protein results from TCRdb running MiXCR on the multiplex PCR reads. Altogether approximately 540,000 distinct CDR3 sequences are present, 35% to 40% being singletons, with the ten largest covering about 4.2%. Concerning this clonotype itself: Its target is unknown.

This sequence was found in an adult man with Graves' hyperthyroidism. The material sequenced was peripheral blood or thyroid tissue (not recorded which). The chain carries TRBV20-1 and TRBJ2-3; D may be TRBD2 (6 bases). The CDR3, as DNA: TGCAGTGCCCTACGTCCACAGACGCGGGGTTCGCAGTATTTT. It is translated as CSALRPQTRGSQYF.